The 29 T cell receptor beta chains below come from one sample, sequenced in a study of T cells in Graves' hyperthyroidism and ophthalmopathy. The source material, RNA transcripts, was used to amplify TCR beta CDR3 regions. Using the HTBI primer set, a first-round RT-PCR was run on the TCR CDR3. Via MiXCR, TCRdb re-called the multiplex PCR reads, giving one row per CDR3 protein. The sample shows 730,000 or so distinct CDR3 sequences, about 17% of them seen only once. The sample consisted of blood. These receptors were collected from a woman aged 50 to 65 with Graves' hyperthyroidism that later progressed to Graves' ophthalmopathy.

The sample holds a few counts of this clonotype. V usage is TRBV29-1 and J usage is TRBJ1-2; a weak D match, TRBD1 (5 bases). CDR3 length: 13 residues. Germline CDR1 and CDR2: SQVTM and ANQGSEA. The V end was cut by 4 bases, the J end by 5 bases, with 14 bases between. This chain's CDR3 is CSVVQERQYGYTF. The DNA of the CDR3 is TGCAGCGTTGTACAGGAAAGACAATATGGCTACACCTTC.

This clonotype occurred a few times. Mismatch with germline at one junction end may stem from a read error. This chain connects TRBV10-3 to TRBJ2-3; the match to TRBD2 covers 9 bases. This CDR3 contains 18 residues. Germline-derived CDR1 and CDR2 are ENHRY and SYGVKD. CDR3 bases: TGTGCCATCGGTGATTCGAGCGGGAGGTTTTTTAGCACAGATACGCAGTATTTT. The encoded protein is CAIGDSSGRFFSTDTQYF.

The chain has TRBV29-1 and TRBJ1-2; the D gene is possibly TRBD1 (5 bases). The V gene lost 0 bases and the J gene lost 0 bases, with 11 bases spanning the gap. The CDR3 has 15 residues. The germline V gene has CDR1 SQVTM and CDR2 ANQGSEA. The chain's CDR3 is CSVEDTGTSNYGYTF. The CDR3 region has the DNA TGCAGCGTTGAAGATACCGGGACCTCTAACTATGGCTACACCTTC.

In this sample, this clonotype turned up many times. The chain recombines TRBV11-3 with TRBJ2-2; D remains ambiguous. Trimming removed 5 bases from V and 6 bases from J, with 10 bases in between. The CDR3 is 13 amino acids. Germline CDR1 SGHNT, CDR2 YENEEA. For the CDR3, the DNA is TGTGCCAGCAGCCTAGGCGCGTCCGGGGAGCTGTTTTTT. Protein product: CASSLGASGELFF. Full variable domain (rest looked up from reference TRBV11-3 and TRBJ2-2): EAGVVQSPRYKIIEKKQPVAFWCNPISGHNTLYWYLQNLGQGPELLIRYENEEAVDDSQLPKDRFSAERLKGVDSTLKIQPAELGDSAVYLCASSLGASGELFFGEGSRLTVL.

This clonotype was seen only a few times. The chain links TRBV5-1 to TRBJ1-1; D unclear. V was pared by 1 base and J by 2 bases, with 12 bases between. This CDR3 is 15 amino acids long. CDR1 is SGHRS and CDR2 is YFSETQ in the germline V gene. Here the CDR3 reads CASSLFRRTNTEAFF. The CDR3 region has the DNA TGCGCCAGCAGCTTGTTCCGACGGACCAACACTGAAGCTTTCTTT. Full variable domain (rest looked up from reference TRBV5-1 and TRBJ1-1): KAGVTQTPRYLIKTRGQQVTLSCSPISGHRSVSWYQQTPGQGLQFLFEYFSETQRNKGNFPGRFSGRQFSNSRSEMNVSTLELGDSALYLCASSLFRRTNTEAFFGQGTRLTVV.

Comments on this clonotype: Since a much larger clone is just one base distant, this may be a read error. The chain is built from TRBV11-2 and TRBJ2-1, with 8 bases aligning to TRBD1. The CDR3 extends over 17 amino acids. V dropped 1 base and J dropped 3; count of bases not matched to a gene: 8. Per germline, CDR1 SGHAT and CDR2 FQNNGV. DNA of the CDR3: TGTGCCAGCAGCTTAGGTAGGACAGGGACAAACTACAATGAGCAGTTCTTC. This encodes CASSLGRTGTNYNEQFF.

The CDR3 DNA reads as TGCGCCAGCAGCGGGGACACCTATGGCTACACCTTC. Translated: CASSGDTYGYTF. V gene TRBV5-1 combines with J gene TRBJ1-2; possibly TRBD1 for D (6 bases). V lost 4 bases and J 4 bases, leaving 8 bases between the germline ends. Germline CDR1 and CDR2: SGHRS and YFSETQ. The CDR3 consists of 12 residues.

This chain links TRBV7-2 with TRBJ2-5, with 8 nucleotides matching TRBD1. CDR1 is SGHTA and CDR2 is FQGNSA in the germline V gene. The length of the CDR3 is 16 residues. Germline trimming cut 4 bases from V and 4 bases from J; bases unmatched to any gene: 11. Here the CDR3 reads CASSSAGTGSSETQYF. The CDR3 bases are TGTGCCAGCAGCTCCGCCGGGACAGGATCTTCAGAGACCCAGTACTTC.

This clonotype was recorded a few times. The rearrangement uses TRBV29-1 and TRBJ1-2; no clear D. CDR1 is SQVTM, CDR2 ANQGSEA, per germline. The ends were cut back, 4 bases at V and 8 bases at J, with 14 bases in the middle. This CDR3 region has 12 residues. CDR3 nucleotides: TGCAGCGTTGTCAATAGGGCGGGGGGCTACACCTTC. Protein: CSVVNRAGGYTF. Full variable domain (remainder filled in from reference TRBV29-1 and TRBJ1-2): SAVISQKPSRDICQRGTSLTIQCQVDSQVTMMFWYRQQPGQSLTLIATANQGSEATYESGFVIDKFPISRPNLTFSTLTVSNMSPEDSSIYLCSVVNRAGGYTFGSGTRLTVV.

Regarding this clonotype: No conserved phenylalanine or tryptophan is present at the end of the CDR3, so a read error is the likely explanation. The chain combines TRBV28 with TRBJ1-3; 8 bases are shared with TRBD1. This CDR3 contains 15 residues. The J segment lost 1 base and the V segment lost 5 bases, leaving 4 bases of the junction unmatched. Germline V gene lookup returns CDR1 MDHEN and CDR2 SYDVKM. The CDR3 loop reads CASSAYRGSGNTIYL. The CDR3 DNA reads TGTGCCAGCAGTGCATACAGGGGGTCTGGAAACACCATATATCTT.

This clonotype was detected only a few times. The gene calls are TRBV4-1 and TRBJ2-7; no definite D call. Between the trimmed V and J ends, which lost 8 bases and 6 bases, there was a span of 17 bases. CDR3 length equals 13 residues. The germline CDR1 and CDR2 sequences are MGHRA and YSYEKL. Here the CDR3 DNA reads TGCGCCAGCGGATCGACGGTGAACGGCGAGCAGTACTTC. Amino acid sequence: CASGSTVNGEQYF.

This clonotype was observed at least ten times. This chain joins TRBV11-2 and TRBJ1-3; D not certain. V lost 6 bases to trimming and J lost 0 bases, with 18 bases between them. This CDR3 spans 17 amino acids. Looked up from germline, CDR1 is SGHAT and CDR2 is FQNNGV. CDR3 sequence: CASSSQVAASSGNTIYF. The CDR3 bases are TGTGCCAGCAGTTCCCAGGTAGCTGCGAGCTCTGGAAACACCATATATTTT.

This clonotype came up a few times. The CDR3 nucleotides read TGTGCCAGCAGTTACCCCCGGGACAGAGAGAACTATGGCTACACCTTC. Translating gives CASSYPRDRENYGYTF. The chain combines TRBV6-7 with TRBJ1-2, with TRBD1 identical over 7 bases. TRBV6-7 is filed as an ORF, its function uncertain. J gave up 2 bases and V 2 bases, and 8 bases lay outside the gene matches. CDR3 length: 16 residues.

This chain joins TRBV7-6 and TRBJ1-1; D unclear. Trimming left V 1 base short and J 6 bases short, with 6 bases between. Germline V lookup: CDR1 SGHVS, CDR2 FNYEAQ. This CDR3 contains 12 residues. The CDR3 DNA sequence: TGTGCCAGCAGCTTAGGCTCTGCTGAAGCTTTCTTT. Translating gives CASSLGSAEAFF.

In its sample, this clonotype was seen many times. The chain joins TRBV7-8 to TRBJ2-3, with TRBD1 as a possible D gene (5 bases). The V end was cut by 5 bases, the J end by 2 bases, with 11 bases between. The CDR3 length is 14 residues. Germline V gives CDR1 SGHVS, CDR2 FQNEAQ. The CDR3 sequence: CASSPWTYTDTQYF. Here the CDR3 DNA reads TGTGCCAGCAGCCCCTGGACATACACAGATACGCAGTATTTT.

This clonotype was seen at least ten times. CDR3 residues: CASSLAVSPDGATANYGYTF. DNA of the CDR3: TGTGCCAGCAGCTTAGCGGTCTCCCCTGACGGAGCAACGGCTAACTATGGCTACACCTTC. The chain carries TRBV7-9 and TRBJ1-2; D is unclear. V lost 0 bases, J lost 0 bases, and 23 bases lay in between. Per germline, CDR1 SEHNR and CDR2 FQNEAQ (reference sequence). The CDR3 sequence is 20 residues long.

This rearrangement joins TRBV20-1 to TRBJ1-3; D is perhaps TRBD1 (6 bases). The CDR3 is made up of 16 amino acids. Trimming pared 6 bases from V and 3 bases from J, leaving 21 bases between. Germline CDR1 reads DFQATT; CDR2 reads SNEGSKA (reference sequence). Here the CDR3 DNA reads TGCAGTGCCCAAAAGATGGGGGCTTGGGATGGAAACACCATATATTTT. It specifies CSAQKMGAWDGNTIYF.

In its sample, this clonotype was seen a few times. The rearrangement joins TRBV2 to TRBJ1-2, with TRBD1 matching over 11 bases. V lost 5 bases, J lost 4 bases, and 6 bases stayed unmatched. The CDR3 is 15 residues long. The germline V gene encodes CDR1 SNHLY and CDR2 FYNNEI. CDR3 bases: TGTGCCAGCAGTAAAACGGGACAGGGGGGCTATGGCTACACCTTC. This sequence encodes CASSKTGQGGYGYTF.

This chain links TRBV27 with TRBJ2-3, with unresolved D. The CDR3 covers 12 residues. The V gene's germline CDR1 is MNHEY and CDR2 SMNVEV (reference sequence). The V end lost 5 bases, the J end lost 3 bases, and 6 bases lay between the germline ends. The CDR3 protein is CASSANTDTQYF. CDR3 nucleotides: TGTGCCAGCAGTGCAAATACAGATACGCAGTATTTT.

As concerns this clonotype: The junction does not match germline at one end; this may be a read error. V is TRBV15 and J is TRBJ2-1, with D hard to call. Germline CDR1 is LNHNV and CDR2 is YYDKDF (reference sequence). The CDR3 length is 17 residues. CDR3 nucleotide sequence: TGTGCCGCCAGCAGGTCGTTGGAGTGGGTCTCCTACAATGAGCAGTTCTTC. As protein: CAASRSLEWVSYNEQFF. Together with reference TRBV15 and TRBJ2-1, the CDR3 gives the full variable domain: DAMVIQNPRYQVTQFGKPVTLSCSQTLNHNVMYWYQQKSSQAPKLLFHYYDKDFNNEADTPDNFQSRRPNTSFCFLDIRSPGLGDTAMYLCAASRSLEWVSYNEQFFGPGTRLTVL.

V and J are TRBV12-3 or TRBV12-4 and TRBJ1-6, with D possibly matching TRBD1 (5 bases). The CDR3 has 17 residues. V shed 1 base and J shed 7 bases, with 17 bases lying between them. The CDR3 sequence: CASSLGVGGISNSPLHF. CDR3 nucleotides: TGTGCCAGCAGTTTAGGGGTGGGGGGAATAAGCAATTCACCCCTCCACTTT.

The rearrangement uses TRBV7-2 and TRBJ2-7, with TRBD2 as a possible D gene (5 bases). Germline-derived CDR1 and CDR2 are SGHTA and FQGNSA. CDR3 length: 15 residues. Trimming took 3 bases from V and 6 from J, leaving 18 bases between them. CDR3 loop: CASSLYPSVAGEQYF. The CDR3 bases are TGTGCCAGCAGCTTGTATCCAAGCGTGGCGGGCGAGCAGTACTTC.

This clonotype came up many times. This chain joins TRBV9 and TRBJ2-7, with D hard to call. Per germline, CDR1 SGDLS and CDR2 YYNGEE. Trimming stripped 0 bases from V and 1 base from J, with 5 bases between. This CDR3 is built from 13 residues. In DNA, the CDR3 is TGTGCCAGCAGCGTAGCGGAATCCTACGAGCAGTACTTC. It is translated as CASSVAESYEQYF.

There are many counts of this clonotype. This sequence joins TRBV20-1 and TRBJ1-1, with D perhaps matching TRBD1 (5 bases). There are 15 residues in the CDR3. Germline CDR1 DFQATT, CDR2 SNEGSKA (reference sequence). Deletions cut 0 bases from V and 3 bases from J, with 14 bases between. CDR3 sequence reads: CSAREEWGVYTEAFF. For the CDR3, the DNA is TGCAGTGCTAGAGAGGAATGGGGGGTTTACACTGAAGCTTTCTTT.

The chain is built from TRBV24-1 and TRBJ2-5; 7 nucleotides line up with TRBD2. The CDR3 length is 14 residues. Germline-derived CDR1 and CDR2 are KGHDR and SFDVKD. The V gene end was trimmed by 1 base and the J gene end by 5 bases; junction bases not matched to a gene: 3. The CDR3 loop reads CATSDFWGGETQYF. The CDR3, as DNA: TGTGCCACCAGTGATTTCTGGGGAGGGGAGACCCAGTACTTC.

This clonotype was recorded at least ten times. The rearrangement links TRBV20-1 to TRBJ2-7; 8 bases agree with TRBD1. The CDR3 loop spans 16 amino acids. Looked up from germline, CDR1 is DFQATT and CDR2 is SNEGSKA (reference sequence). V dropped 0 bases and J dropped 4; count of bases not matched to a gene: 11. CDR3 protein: CSARDYNGTGKYEQYF. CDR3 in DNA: TGCAGTGCTAGAGATTACAACGGGACAGGCAAATACGAGCAGTACTTC.

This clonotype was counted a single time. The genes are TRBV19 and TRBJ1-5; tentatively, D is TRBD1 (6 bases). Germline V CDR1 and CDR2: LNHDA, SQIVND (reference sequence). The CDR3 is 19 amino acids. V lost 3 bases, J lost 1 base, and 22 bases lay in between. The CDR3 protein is CASSMYSGEGVVSNQPQHF. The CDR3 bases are TGTGCCAGTAGTATGTATTCGGGAGAGGGGGTCGTGAGCAATCAGCCCCAGCATTTT.

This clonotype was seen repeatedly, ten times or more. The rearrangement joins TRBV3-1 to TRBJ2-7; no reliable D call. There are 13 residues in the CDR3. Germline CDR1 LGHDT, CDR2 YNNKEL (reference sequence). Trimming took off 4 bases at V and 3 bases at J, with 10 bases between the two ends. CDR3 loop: CASSRGSFYEQYF. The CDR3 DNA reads TGTGCCAGCAGCCGAGGTTCATTCTACGAGCAGTACTTC.

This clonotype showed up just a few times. CDR3 nucleotides: TGTGCCAGCAGCCCCCGACCCTACGCGAACACCGGGGAGCTGTTTTTT. Protein: CASSPRPYANTGELFF. The rearrangement joins TRBV9 to TRBJ2-2; no clear D. Germline V gene data show CDR1 as SGDLS and CDR2 as YYNGEE. V was pared by 4 bases and J by 0 bases, with 13 bases between. The length of the CDR3 is 16 residues.